The 29 T cell receptor beta chains below come from one sample, sequenced in a study of shared clonotypes between healthy human individuals. Clones were sequenced by immunoSEQ multiplex PCR, and TCRdb holds only the in-frame ones, with some missing. Of about 510,000 clones in the sample, 79% were seen once. Sequenced material: PBMCs. Source of these receptors: a woman aged 40 to 50 in good health. Some clones in this sample may be carry-over from other donors' samples.

The chain has TRBV4-3 and TRBJ2-1; 7 bases line up with TRBD2. V lost 3 bases and J lost 5; bases outside the gene matches: 4. Germline CDR1 LGHNA, CDR2 YSLEER. This CDR3 is built from 14 residues. The CDR3 region has the DNA TGCGCCAGCAGCCAGCGGGAGAGCAACAATGAGCAGTTCTTC. As protein: CASSQRESNNEQFF.

The chain links TRBV19 to TRBJ2-6; the D gene could be TRBD1 or TRBD2 (5 bases each). The CDR3 is 16 amino acids. Germline CDR1 LNHDA, CDR2 SQIVND (reference sequence). The V end lost 3 bases, the J end lost 4 bases, and 13 bases lay between the germline ends. CDR3 sequence reads: CASSITGRSGANVLTF. In DNA, the CDR3 is TGTGCCAGTAGTATCACGGGGCGCTCCGGGGCCAACGTCCTGACTTTC.

The chain couples TRBV7-3 to TRBJ2-2; no definite D call. The V end lost 5 bases, the J end lost 7 bases, and 8 bases lay between the germline ends. The CDR3 spans 12 residues. CDR1 is SGHTA, CDR2 FQGTGA, per germline. The CDR3 DNA reads as TGTGCCAGCAGCCCCCTGGTCGGGGAGCTGTTTTTT. Its protein product is CASSPLVGELFF.

The rearrangement links TRBV11-2 to TRBJ2-5, with TRBD2 matching 10 bases. With 5 bases clipped from V and 5 bases from J, the junction kept 11 bases outside the gene matches. Germline CDR1 and CDR2: SGHAT and FQNNGV. The length of the CDR3 is 16 residues. The CDR3 spells CASSPSLISGGETQYF. CDR3 DNA: TGTGCCAGCAGCCCATCCTTGATTAGCGGGGGGGAGACCCAGTACTTC.

This rearrangement joins TRBV7-8 to TRBJ2-5, with D tentatively TRBD2 (5 bases). The germline V gene encodes CDR1 SGHVS and CDR2 FQNEAQ. With 1 base removed from V and 5 bases from J, the gap between germline ends came to 11 bases. This CDR3 region has 14 residues. The chain's CDR3 is CASSLDRASETQYF. CDR3 in DNA: TGTGCCAGCAGCTTAGACCGGGCTAGCGAGACCCAGTACTTC.

This chain joins TRBV7-2 and TRBJ2-3; the D call may be TRBD1 or TRBD2 (5 bases each). V dropped 5 bases and J dropped 0 bases, with 9 bases sitting between them. The CDR3 runs to 14 residues. From germline, CDR1 is SGHTA and CDR2 FQGNSA. CDR3 nucleotides: TGTGCCAGCAGCAGATGGGACAGCACAGATACGCAGTATTTT. Protein product: CASSRWDSTDTQYF.

V usage is TRBV27 and J usage is TRBJ2-3, with a weak D call TRBD2 (6 bases). This CDR3 is built from 13 residues. Per the germline V gene, CDR1 is MNHEY and CDR2 is SMNVEV (reference sequence). V was shortened by 7 bases and J by 2 bases, with 10 bases between the two germline ends. CDR3 nucleotides: TGTGCCAGCAACGGACTACTCACAGATACGCAGTATTTT. Its protein is CASNGLLTDTQYF.

As to this clone: In the same sample, other DNA sequences code for this CDR3. The rearrangement joins TRBV29-1 to TRBJ2-7; 9 bases agree with TRBD1. This CDR3 spans 12 amino acids. Losses at the gene ends were 6 bases for V and 2 bases for J; bases not matched to a gene: 2. Germline lookup yields CDR1 SQVTM and CDR2 ANQGSEA. DNA of the CDR3: TGCAGCGTGAGACAGGGGGCCTACGAGCAGTACTTC. Translated, it gives CSVRQGAYEQYF.

The chain employs TRBV6-5 and TRBJ2-1; a possible D gene is TRBD2 (6 bases). Trimming left V 5 bases short and J 6 bases short, with 17 bases between. Germline V CDR1 and CDR2: MNHEY, SVGAGI. The CDR3 runs 15 residues. The CDR3 DNA reads TGTGCCAGCAGTCCTTTTTCTAGCGCGATCAATGAGCAGTTCTTC. Protein: CASSPFSSAINEQFF.

V and J are TRBV30 and TRBJ2-1, with TRBD2 identical over 13 bases. J lost 7 bases, V lost 3 bases, and 6 bases had no gene match. The CDR3 is 15 residues long. Germline CDR1 is GTSNPN and CDR2 is SVGIG (reference sequence). CDR3 DNA sequence: TGTGCCTGGAGGGCGGGACTAGCGGGGAAGAATGAGCAGTTCTTC. Translated, it gives CAWRAGLAGKNEQFF.

The chain carries TRBV4-3 and TRBJ2-4, with TRBD1 matching 8 bases. After removal of 0 bases from V and 6 bases from J, the junction contained 10 bases not matched to a gene. Germline CDR1 reads LGHNA; CDR2 reads YSLEER. The CDR3 sequence is 17 residues long. In nucleotides, the CDR3 is TGCGCCAGCAGCCAAGATCCGGTAGGGACAGGAGGAAACATTCAGTACTTC. This encodes CASSQDPVGTGGNIQYF.

V and J are TRBV15 and TRBJ2-7, with TRBD2 as a possible D gene (6 bases). This CDR3 is built from 15 residues. Germline CDR1 reads LNHNV; CDR2 reads YYDKDF (reference sequence). V was pared by 5 bases and J by 0 bases, with 14 bases between. The CDR3 reads CATSERHGSSYEQYF. The CDR3, as DNA: TGTGCCACCAGCGAAAGACACGGGAGCTCCTACGAGCAGTACTTC.

This chain uses TRBV5-6 with TRBJ2-5; D unclear. Germline lookup yields CDR1 SGHDT and CDR2 YYEEEE. The germline V and J ends were trimmed by 6 bases and 5 bases, with 14 bases remaining between them. The CDR3 is 13 amino acids. The CDR3 DNA is TGTGCCAGCATCAGACAAGTCGGGGAGACCCAGTACTTC. This encodes CASIRQVGETQYF.

This sequence joins TRBV5-5 and TRBJ1-1; 10 nucleotides align to TRBD1. The germline V gene has CDR1 SGHKS and CDR2 YYEKEE (reference sequence). With 3 bases clipped from V and 11 bases from J, the junction kept 10 bases outside the gene matches. This CDR3 is built from 14 residues. In nucleotides, the CDR3 is TGTGCCAGCAGCTGGGGGACAGGGGTGCTGTCGGCTTTCTTT. Amino acid sequence: CASSWGTGVLSAFF.

The chain employs TRBV7-2 and TRBJ2-3, with D possibly being TRBD2 (6 bases). Germline lookup yields CDR1 SGHTA and CDR2 FQGNSA. The V gene lost 4 bases and the J gene lost 2 bases, with 13 bases spanning the gap. This CDR3 comprises 15 residues. CDR3 DNA: TGTGCCAGCAGCTCGCCTAGCGCAACCACAGATACGCAGTATTTT. Protein product: CASSSPSATTDTQYF.

This clone has more than one count but fewer than ten. The CDR3 region is CASSRWGGTSYEQYF. The CDR3 region has the DNA TGTGCCAGCAGCCGTTGGGGCGGGACCTCCTACGAGCAGTACTTC. The rearrangement links TRBV27 to TRBJ2-7; D might be TRBD2 (6 bases). V shed 6 bases and J shed 0 bases, with 15 bases lying between them. CDR1 is MNHEY, CDR2 SMNVEV, per germline (reference sequence). This CDR3 region has 15 residues.

V usage is TRBV2 and J usage is TRBJ1-4; D unclear. Trimming shortened V by 6 bases and J by 7 bases, and 12 bases separated the two germline ends. Germline loops: CDR1 SNHLY, CDR2 FYNNEI. The CDR3 runs to 13 residues. Here the CDR3 reads CASRQTRLEKLFF. The CDR3 region has the DNA TGTGCCAGCAGGCAAACTAGACTTGAAAAACTGTTTTTT.

The chain employs TRBV10-3 and TRBJ1-1; TRBD1 is a possible D gene (5 bases). The CDR3 loop spans 15 amino acids. Trimming removed 2 bases at V and 0 bases at J, with 10 bases between. CDR1 and CDR2 (germline): ENHRY, SYGVKD. The CDR3 protein is CAISERGGMNTEAFF. The CDR3 DNA follows: TGTGCCATCAGTGAGCGGGGCGGAATGAACACTGAAGCTTTCTTT.

A remark on this clone: A clone one base away is much larger, so this may be a read error. This sequence joins TRBV5-1 and TRBJ2-2; 11 bases map to TRBD1. The CDR3 is made up of 16 amino acids. Germline-derived CDR1 and CDR2 are SGHRS and YFSETQ. The junction had 6 bases not matched to a gene; V was cut back by 4 bases and J by 4 bases. CDR3 residues: CASSVRTGGGTGELFF. DNA for the CDR3: TGCGCCAGCAGCGTTAGGACAGGGGGCGGCACCGGGGAGCTGTTTTTT.

This clone was observed a single time. The CDR3 nucleotides are TGTGCCAGTAGTAACTCCGCGGTAGGGGCTGGAAACACCATATATTTT. This gives the protein CASSNSAVGAGNTIYF. The rearrangement links TRBV19 to TRBJ1-3; a weak D match, TRBD1 (5 bases). CDR3 size: 16 residues. V was clipped by 4 bases and J by 2 bases, with 15 bases between them. CDR1 is LNHDA, CDR2 SQIVND, per germline (reference sequence). Drawing the rest from reference TRBV19 and TRBJ1-3, the complete variable domain is DGGITQSPKYLFRKEGQNVTLSCEQNLNHDAMYWYRQDPGQGLRLIYYSQIVNDFQKGDIAEGYSVSREKKESFPLTVTSAQKNPTAFYLCASSNSAVGAGNTIYFGEGSWLTVV.

The V and J genes are TRBV9 and TRBJ2-1; 8 bases fit TRBD1. Trimming took 3 bases from V and 8 from J; bases not matched to a gene: 7. This CDR3 has 14 residues. The germline V gene encodes CDR1 SGDLS and CDR2 YYNGEE. In DNA, the CDR3 is TGTGCCAGCAGCGGCCCAGGGGGCATCCATGAGCAGTTCTTC. Encoded protein: CASSGPGGIHEQFF.

The V gene is TRBV5-4, the J gene TRBJ2-2; TRBD1 matches 7 bases. The V segment lost 4 bases and the J segment 2 bases; nucleotides outside the gene matches: 5. The CDR3 is 15 residues long. Germline V gene data show CDR1 as SGHNT and CDR2 as YYREEE (reference sequence). CDR3 region: CASSHPGGNTGELFF. The CDR3 DNA is TGTGCCAGCAGCCACCCAGGGGGTAACACCGGGGAGCTGTTTTTT.

The chain combines TRBV7-9 with TRBJ2-7; 11 nucleotides align to TRBD2. J was trimmed by 2 bases and V by 5 bases; bases with no gene match: 8. The germline gives CDR1 SEHNR, CDR2 FQNEAQ (reference sequence). There are 16 residues in the CDR3. The CDR3 sequence is CASSTTSGVFAYEQYF. The CDR3, as DNA: TGTGCCAGCAGCACGACTAGCGGGGTATTTGCCTACGAGCAGTACTTC.

The chain employs TRBV4-3 and TRBJ1-5; D uncertain. The V gene lost 1 base and the J gene lost 1 base, with 5 bases spanning the gap. Germline V gives CDR1 LGHNA, CDR2 YSLEER. The CDR3 covers 14 residues. The CDR3 nucleotides read TGCGCCAGCAGCCAAGCTTCGAGCAATCAGCCCCAGCATTTT. Amino acids: CASSQASSNQPQHF.

The chain couples TRBV11-2 to TRBJ1-5; TRBD1 agrees at 8 bases. V lost 0 bases, J lost 5 bases, and 12 bases stayed unmatched. The CDR3 consists of 18 residues. Germline V gives CDR1 SGHAT, CDR2 FQNNGV. CDR3 sequence reads: CASSLEGQGQGHDQPQHF. CDR3 bases: TGTGCCAGCAGCTTAGAGGGACAAGGACAGGGTCATGATCAGCCCCAGCATTTT.

J is TRBJ2-5 and V is TRBV2; no definite D call. The CDR3 spans 13 residues. Germline loops: CDR1 SNHLY, CDR2 FYNNEI. V was pared by 4 bases and J by 9 bases, with 15 bases between. The CDR3 region is CASSVVGKKAQYF. CDR3 DNA sequence: TGTGCCAGCAGTGTGGTGGGGAAGAAGGCCCAGTACTTC.

The genes are TRBV19 and TRBJ2-5, with D perhaps matching TRBD2 (6 bases). V was shortened by 2 bases and J by 1 base, with 14 bases between the two germline ends. Germline V gives CDR1 LNHDA, CDR2 SQIVND (reference sequence). This CDR3 is built from 16 residues. For the CDR3, the DNA is TGTGCCAGTAGTATAATGGGGGGTTGGGGCCAAGAGACCCAGTACTTC. Its translation is CASSIMGGWGQETQYF.

The chain is built from TRBV11-2 and TRBJ2-5; D gene ambiguous. Germline loops: CDR1 SGHAT, CDR2 FQNNGV. The CDR3 covers 12 residues. V was clipped by 2 bases and J by 4 bases, with 5 bases between them. The CDR3 nucleotides are TGTGCCAGCAGCTTAACGAGAGAGACCCAGTACTTC. Its translation: CASSLTRETQYF.

The chain carries TRBV4-1 and TRBJ2-3; tentatively, D is TRBD1 (5 bases). V gave up 2 bases and J gave up 8 bases, with 8 bases separating them. Germline V gene lookup returns CDR1 MGHRA and CDR2 YSYEKL. The CDR3 totals 12 residues. CDR3 amino acids: CASSQTGGTQYF. The DNA of the CDR3 is TGCGCCAGCAGCCAAACAGGCGGTACGCAGTATTTT.